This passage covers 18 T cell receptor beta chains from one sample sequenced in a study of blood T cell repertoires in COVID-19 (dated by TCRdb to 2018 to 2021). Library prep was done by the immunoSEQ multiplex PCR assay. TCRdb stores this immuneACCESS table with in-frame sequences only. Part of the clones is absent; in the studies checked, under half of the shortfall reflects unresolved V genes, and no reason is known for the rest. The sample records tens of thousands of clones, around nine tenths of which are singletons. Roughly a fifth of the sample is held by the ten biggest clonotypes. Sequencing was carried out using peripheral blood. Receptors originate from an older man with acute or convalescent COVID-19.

CDR3 sequence: CATSTDRLYEQYF. The CDR3 DNA follows: TGTGCCACCAGCACGGACAGACTCTACGAGCAGTACTTC. The chain recombines TRBV15 with TRBJ2-7; D is possibly TRBD1 (6 bases). V was pared by 4 bases and J by 3 bases, with 10 bases between. The CDR3 loop spans 13 amino acids. Looked up from germline, CDR1 is LNHNV and CDR2 is YYDKDF (reference sequence).

The CDR3 protein is CASSREKGLAIVRGGLEQFF. The CDR3 DNA follows: TGTGCCAGCAGCCGTGAAAAGGGACTAGCGATAGTGAGGGGAGGGCTTGAGCAGTTCTTC. The rearrangement uses TRBV11-3 and TRBJ2-1; the match to TRBD2 covers 10 bases. The CDR3 extends over 20 amino acids. V lost 5 bases to trimming and J lost 9 bases; unmatched junction nucleotides: 25. Germline values: CDR1 SGHNT, CDR2 YENEEA.

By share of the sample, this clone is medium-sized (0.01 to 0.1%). The CDR3 loop is CASGQMPTQGYTF. CDR3 nucleotides: TGTGCCTCAGGACAGATGCCAACCCAAGGCTACACCTTC. V and J are TRBV10-3 and TRBJ1-2; possible D gene TRBD1, 6 bases. The CDR3 totals 13 residues. V lost 11 bases to trimming and J lost 8 bases, with 21 bases between them. CDR1 is ENHRY and CDR2 is SYGVKD in the germline V gene.

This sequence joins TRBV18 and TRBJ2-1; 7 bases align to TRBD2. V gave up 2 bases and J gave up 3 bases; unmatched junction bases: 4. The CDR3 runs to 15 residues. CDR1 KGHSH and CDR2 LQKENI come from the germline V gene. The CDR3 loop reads CASSPEAGDYNEQFF. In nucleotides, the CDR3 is TGTGCCAGCTCACCAGAGGCGGGGGACTACAATGAGCAGTTCTTC.

Here the CDR3 reads CASSEGRGAQMLGYTF. In DNA, the CDR3 is TGTGCCAGCAGTGAGGGGCGGGGGGCGCAAATGTTAGGCTACACCTTC. The chain is built from TRBV2 and TRBJ1-2; TRBD1 is a possible D gene (6 bases). The germline gives CDR1 SNHLY, CDR2 FYNNEI. The CDR3 consists of 16 residues. V was clipped by 3 bases and J by 8 bases, with 22 bases between them.

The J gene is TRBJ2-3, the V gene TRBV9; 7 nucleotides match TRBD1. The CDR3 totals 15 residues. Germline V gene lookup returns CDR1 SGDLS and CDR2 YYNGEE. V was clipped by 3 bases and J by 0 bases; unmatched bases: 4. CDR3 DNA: TGTGCCAGCAGCGCGGGACAGCCTAGCACAGATACGCAGTATTTT. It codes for CASSAGQPSTDTQYF.

The CDR3 spells CASSETSYNEQFF. CDR3 coding DNA: TGTGCCAGCAGTGAAACTAGCTACAATGAGCAGTTCTTC. This chain links TRBV2 with TRBJ2-1; perhaps TRBD2 as D (5 bases). Trimming stripped 2 bases from V and 3 bases from J, with 5 bases between. CDR1 is SNHLY, CDR2 FYNNEI, per germline. The CDR3 is 13 residues long.

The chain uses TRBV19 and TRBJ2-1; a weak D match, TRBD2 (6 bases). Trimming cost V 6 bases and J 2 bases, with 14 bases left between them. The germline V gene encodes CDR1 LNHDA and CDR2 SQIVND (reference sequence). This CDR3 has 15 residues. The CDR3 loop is CASRQEGRAYNEQFF. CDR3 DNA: TGTGCCAGTAGACAGGAGGGCCGGGCCTACAATGAGCAGTTCTTC. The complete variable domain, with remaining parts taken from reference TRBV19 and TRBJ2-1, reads DGGITQSPKYLFRKEGQNVTLSCEQNLNHDAMYWYRQDPGQGLRLIYYSQIVNDFQKGDIAEGYSVSREKKESFPLTVTSAQKNPTAFYLCASRQEGRAYNEQFFGPGTRLTVL.

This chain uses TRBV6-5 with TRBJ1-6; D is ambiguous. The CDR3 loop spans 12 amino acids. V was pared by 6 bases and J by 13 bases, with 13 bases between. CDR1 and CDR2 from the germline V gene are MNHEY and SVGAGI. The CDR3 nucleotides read TGTGCCAGCAGGGCTATCTCGGGTCCCCTCCACTTT. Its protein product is CASRAISGPLHF.

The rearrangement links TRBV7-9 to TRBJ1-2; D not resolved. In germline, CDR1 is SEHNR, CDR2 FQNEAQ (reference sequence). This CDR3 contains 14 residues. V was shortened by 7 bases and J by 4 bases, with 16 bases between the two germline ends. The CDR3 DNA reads TGTGCCAGCATGGACTTCAGAAGGAGCTATGGCTACACCTTC. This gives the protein CASMDFRRSYGYTF.

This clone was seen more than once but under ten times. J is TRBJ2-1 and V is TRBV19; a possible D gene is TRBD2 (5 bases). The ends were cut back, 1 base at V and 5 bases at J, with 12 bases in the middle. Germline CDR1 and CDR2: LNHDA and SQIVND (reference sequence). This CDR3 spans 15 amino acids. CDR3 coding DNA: TGTGCCAGTAGTATAGGAGGGCTTGAACACAATGAGCAGTTCTTC. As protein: CASSIGGLEHNEQFF. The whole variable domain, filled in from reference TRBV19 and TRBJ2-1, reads DGGITQSPKYLFRKEGQNVTLSCEQNLNHDAMYWYRQDPGQGLRLIYYSQIVNDFQKGDIAEGYSVSREKKESFPLTVTSAQKNPTAFYLCASSIGGLEHNEQFFGPGTRLTVL.

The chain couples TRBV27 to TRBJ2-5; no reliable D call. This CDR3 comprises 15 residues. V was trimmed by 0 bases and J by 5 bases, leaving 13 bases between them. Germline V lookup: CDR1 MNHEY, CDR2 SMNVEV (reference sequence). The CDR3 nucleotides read TGTGCCAGCAGTTTATCAGGCAACCCCGGGGAGACCCAGTACTTC. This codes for CASSLSGNPGETQYF.

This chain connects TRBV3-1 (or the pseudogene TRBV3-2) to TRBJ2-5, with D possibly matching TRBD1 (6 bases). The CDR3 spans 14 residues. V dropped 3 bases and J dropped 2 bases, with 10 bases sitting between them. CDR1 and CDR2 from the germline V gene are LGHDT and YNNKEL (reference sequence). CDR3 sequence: CASSHGQLQETQYF. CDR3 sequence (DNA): TGTGCCAGCAGCCATGGACAGTTACAAGAGACCCAGTACTTC.

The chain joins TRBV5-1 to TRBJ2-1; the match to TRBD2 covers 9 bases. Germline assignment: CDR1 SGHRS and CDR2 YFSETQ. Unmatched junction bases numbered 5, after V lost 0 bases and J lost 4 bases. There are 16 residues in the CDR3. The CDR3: CASSLGLAGIYNEQFF. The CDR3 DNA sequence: TGCGCCAGCAGCTTGGGTCTAGCGGGAATTTACAATGAGCAGTTCTTC.

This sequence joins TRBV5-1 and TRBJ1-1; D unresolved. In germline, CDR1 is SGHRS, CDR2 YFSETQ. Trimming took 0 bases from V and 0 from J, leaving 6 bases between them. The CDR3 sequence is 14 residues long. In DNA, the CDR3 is TGCGCCAGCAGCTTGGGGGCAGTGAACACTGAAGCTTTCTTT. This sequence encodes CASSLGAVNTEAFF. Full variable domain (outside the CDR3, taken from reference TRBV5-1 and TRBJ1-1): KAGVTQTPRYLIKTRGQQVTLSCSPISGHRSVSWYQQTPGQGLQFLFEYFSETQRNKGNFPGRFSGRQFSNSRSEMNVSTLELGDSALYLCASSLGAVNTEAFFGQGTRLTVV.

CDR3 sequence: CTSSRRQGKGGYTF. For the CDR3, the DNA is TGCACCAGCAGTCGCAGACAGGGGAAGGGAGGCTACACCTTC. V is TRBV1 and J is TRBJ1-2; the table's D call of TRBD1 was not tested on the DNA. TRBV1 counts as a pseudogene. The CDR3 sequence is 14 residues long.

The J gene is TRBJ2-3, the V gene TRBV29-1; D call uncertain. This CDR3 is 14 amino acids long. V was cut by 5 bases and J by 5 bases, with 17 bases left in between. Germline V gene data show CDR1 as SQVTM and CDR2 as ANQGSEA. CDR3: CSVRFLRMEDTQYF. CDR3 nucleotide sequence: TGCAGCGTTCGGTTTCTGAGGATGGAAGATACGCAGTATTTT.

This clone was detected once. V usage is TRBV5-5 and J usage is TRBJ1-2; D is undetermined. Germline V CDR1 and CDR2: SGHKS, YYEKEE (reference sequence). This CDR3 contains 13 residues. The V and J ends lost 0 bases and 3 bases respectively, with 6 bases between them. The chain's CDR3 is CASSLASDYGYTF. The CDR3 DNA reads TGTGCCAGCAGCTTGGCCTCAGACTATGGCTACACCTTC.